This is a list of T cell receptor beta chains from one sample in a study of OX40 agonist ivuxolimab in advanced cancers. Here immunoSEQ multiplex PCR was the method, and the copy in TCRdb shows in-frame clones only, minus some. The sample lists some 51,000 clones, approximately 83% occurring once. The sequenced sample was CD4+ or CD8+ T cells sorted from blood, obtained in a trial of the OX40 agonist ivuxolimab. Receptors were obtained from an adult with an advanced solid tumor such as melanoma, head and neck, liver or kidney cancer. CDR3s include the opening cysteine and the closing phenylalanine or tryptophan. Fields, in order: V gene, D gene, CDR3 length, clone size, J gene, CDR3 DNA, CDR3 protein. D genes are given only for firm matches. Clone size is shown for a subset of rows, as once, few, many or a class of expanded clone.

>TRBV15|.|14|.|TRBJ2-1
TGTGCCACCGGAGAGCGACTCCCCTACAATGAGCAGTTCTTC
CATGERLPYNEQFF
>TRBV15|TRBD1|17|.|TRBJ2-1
TGTGCCACCAGCAGAGATCATCGACAGGGCCTGAACAATGAGCAGTTCTTC
CATSRDHRQGLNNEQFF
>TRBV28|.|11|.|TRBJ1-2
TGTGCCAGCAGTTTATGGGCGAGCTACACCTTC
CASSLWASYTF
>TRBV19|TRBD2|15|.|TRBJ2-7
TGTGCCAGTAGTACCCAAAGCGGGAGAGGCTACGAGCAGTACTTC
CASSTQSGRGYEQYF
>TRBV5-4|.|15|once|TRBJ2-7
TGTGCCAGCAGCCAGGACGCCCAGAATTTCGACGAGCAGTACTTC
CASSQDAQNFDEQYF
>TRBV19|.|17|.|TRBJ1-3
TGTGCCAGTAGTATAGATTGGTTTCGGACGACTGGAAACACCATATATTTT
CASSIDWFRTTGNTIYF
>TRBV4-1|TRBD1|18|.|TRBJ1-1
TGCGCCAGCAGCCAAGATAACAGGGGGCTTTGGCTGACCACTGAAGCTTTCTTT
CASSQDNRGLWLTTEAFF
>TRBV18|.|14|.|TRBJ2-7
TGTGCCAGCTCCGCGACTAGTCACGACTACGAGCAGTACTTC
CASSATSHDYEQYF
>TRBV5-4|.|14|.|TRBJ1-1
TGTGCCAGCAGCCCCGTGCGGGGTTCGGTTGAAGCTTTCTTT
CASSPVRGSVEAFF
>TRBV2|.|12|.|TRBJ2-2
TGTGCCAGCAGACAGGAGCACGGGGAGCTGTTTTTT
CASRQEHGELFF
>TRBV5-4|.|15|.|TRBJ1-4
TGTGCCAGCAGCTTTGGGGGGATCGATAATGAAAAACTGTTTTTT
CASSFGGIDNEKLFF
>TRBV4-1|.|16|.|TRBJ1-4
TGCGCCAGCAGCCCCCCCCGGCAGGGAGAAAGGGAAAAACTGTTTTTT
CASSPPRQGEREKLFF
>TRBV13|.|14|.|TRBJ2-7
TGTGCCAGCAGCTCAAGACTAGACACCTACGAGCAGTACTTC
CASSSRLDTYEQYF
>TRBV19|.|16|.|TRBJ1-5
TGTGCCAGTAGTATTAGTTGGGGACATCGCAATCAGCCCCAGCATTTT
CASSISWGHRNQPQHF
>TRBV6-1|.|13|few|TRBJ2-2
TGTGCCAGCAGTGCCAGGGACACCGGGGAGCTGTTTTTT
CASSARDTGELFF
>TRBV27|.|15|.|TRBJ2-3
TGTGCCAGCAGTTCTACCGGGACTGCCCCTCATACGCAGTATTTT
CASSSTGTAPHTQYF
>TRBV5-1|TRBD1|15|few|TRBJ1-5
TGCGCCAGCAGACCGGAAGGGGGCTCGGGTCAGCCCCAGCATTTT
CASRPEGGSGQPQHF
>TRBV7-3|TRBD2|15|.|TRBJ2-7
TGTGCCAGCAGCCAAAGCGGCCGGGAGGGCTACGAGCAGTACTTC
CASSQSGREGYEQYF
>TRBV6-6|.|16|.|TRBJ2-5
TGTGCCAGCAGTTACTACGAGGGCAGCCACCAAGAGACCCAGTACTTC
CASSYYEGSHQETQYF
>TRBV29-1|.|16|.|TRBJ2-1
TGCAGCGTTGAAGGAACAGGGGAGGGGGCTTACAATGAGCAGTTCTTC
CSVEGTGEGAYNEQFF
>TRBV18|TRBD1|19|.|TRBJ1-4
TGTGCCAGCTCACCGGGTTTGACAGGGTTCCTCCCAACTAATGAAAAACTGTTTTTT
CASSPGLTGFLPTNEKLFF
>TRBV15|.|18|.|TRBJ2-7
TGTGCCACCAGCAGAGAAGGAACAGGCCAGGGCCCTACCTACGAGCAGTACTTC
CATSREGTGQGPTYEQYF
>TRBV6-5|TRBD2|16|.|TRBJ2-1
TGTGCCAGCAGTTCACAACTAGCGGGAGGGAGGAATGAGCAGTTCTTC
CASSSQLAGGRNEQFF
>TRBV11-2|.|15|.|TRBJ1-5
TGTGCCAGCAGCAAAGGGGCCTATCCCAATCAGCCCCAGCATTTT
CASSKGAYPNQPQHF
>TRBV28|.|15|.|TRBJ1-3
TGTGCCAGCAGTTTTGACGGATTCTCTGGAAACACCATATATTTT
CASSFDGFSGNTIYF
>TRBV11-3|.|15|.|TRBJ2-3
TGTGCCAGCAGCCCCGACGGGTTGGCCACAGATACGCAGTATTTT
CASSPDGLATDTQYF
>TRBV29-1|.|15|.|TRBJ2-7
TGCAGCGTTGAAGGAATGTCCGGGTCCACCTACGAGCAGTACTTC
CSVEGMSGSTYEQYF
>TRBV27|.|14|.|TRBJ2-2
TGTGCCAGCCTGGAGAACCTGAACACCGGGGAGCTGTTTTTT
CASLENLNTGELFF
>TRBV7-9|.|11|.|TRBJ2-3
TGTGCCAGCAGCTCACTAGGACCGCAGTATTTT
CASSSLGPQYF
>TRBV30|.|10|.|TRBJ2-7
TGTGCCTGGACCGGCGCCGAGCAGTACTTC
CAWTGAEQYF
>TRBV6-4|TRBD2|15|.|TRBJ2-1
TGTGCCAGCAGTGACGCAACTAGCGGGTACAATGAGCAGTTCTTC
CASSDATSGYNEQFF
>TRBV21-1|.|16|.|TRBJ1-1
TGTGCCAGCAGCACTAATAATCAGGGAATGAACACTGAAGCTTTCTTT
CASSTNNQGMNTEAFF
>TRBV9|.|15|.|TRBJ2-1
TGTGCCAGCAGCACCCGACAGGTCTCCTACAATGAGCAGTTCTTC
CASSTRQVSYNEQFF
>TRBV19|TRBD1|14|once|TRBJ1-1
TGTGCCAGTACTGCGACAGGGGGCTACACTGAAGCTTTCTTT
CASTATGGYTEAFF
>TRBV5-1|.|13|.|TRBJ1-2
TGCGCCAGCAGCTTCGCCAGGTCCTATGGCTACACCTTC
CASSFARSYGYTF
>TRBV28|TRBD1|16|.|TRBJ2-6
TGTGCCAGCAGGGGCAGGGGGTTCTCTGGGGCCAACGTCCTGACTTTC
CASRGRGFSGANVLTF
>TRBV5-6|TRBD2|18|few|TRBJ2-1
TGTGCCAGCAGCTTGTGGGGGACTAGCGGGAGGGCGGGCAATGAGCAGTTCTTC
CASSLWGTSGRAGNEQFF
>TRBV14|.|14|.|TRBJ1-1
TGTGCCAGCAGCCCCCCTGGTATGAACACTGAAGCTTTCTTT
CASSPPGMNTEAFF
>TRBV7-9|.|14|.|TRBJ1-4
TGTGCCAGCAGCTGGGGCAGCCTTAATGAAAAACTGTTTTTT
CASSWGSLNEKLFF
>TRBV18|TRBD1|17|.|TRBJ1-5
TGTGCCAGCTCACCGGGACAGGGACGTATTTCGGGACAGCCCCAGCATTTT
CASSPGQGRISGQPQHF
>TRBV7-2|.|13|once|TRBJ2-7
TGTGCCAGCAGCTTAGCGGTAAACTACGAGCAGTACTTC
CASSLAVNYEQYF
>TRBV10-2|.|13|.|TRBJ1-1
TGCGCCAGCAGTGGGGCGGGGAGGGCTGAAGCTTTCTTT
CASSGAGRAEAFF
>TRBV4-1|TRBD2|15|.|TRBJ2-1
TGCGCCAGCAGCCAAGGCTGGGGACTAGTAGGTGAGCAGTTCTTC
CASSQGWGLVGEQFF
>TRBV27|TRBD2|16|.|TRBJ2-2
TGTGCCAGCAGTACCCTAGCGGGAGAAGACACCGGGGAGCTGTTTTTT
CASSTLAGEDTGELFF
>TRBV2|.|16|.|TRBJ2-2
TGTGCCAGCAGTGTCTTGGGCCCTCTAAACACCGGGGAGCTGTTTTTT
CASSVLGPLNTGELFF
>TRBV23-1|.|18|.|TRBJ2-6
TGCGCCAGCAGTATAGGACGCTCGCAACAAAGTCGGGCCAACGTCCTGACTTTC
CASSIGRSQQSRANVLTF
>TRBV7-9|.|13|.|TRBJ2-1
TGTGCCAGCAGCTTAGTCGTGGGAAGTGAGCAGTTCTTC
CASSLVVGSEQFF
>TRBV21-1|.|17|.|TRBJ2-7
TGTGCCAGCAGCAAAATCCCTGTGGGAGGGGCTCCTAACGAGCAGTACTTC
CASSKIPVGGAPNEQYF
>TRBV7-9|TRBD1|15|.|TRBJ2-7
TGTGCCAGCAGCGGAAAACAGGGGCTATCCTACGAGCAGTACTTC
CASSGKQGLSYEQYF
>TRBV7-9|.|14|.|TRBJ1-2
TGTGCCAGCAGCCCGGGACGCTTGGCGGACGGCTACACCTTC
CASSPGRLADGYTF
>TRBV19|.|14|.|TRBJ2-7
TGTGCCAGTAGCGCCCCCGGGACGACATACGAGCAGTACTTC
CASSAPGTTYEQYF
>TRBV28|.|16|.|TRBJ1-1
TGTGCCAGCAGTAGAAACGGGACACCCAGGAACACTGAAGCTTTCTTT
CASSRNGTPRNTEAFF
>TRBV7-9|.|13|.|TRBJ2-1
TGTGCCAGCAGCCAACAGGGATGGAATGAGCAGTTCTTC
CASSQQGWNEQFF